This entry lists 32 T cell receptor beta chains sequenced from one sample in a study of T cell repertoires in cytomegalovirus infection (dated by TCRdb to about 2019). The instrument was an Illumina HiSeq 1500. The public reads were reprocessed in TCRdb via fastp at Q25 and MiXCR, keeping in-frame beta chains. Each CDR3 protein gets just one entry, which takes the most common genes and DNA from the rows behind it. The sample table contains fewer than 200,000 distinct CDR3 sequences; only one count was recorded for roughly a fifth of them. Of the sample, around 2.7% falls within the top ten clones. The sample consisted of PBMCs. The source is a human donor in good health (CMV status not recorded). Some clones in this sample may be carry-over from other donors' samples.

This clonotype has only a few counts. The chain has TRBV7-9 and TRBJ2-7; D possibly corresponds to TRBD2 (5 bases). Per germline, CDR1 SEHNR and CDR2 FQNEAQ (reference sequence). V was pared by 5 bases and J by 0 bases, with 14 bases between. The CDR3 runs 15 residues. CDR3 DNA: TGTGCCAGCAGCCCCATCCCGGGAAGCTCCTACGAGCAGTACTTC. It specifies CASSPIPGSSYEQYF.

The rearrangement joins TRBV14 to TRBJ1-2; unclear D gene. The CDR3 is made up of 13 amino acids. V shed 11 bases and J shed 0 bases, with 13 bases lying between them. Germline CDR1 and CDR2: SGHDN and FVKESK. The CDR3 protein is CAGSGRANYGYTF. Here the CDR3 DNA reads TGTGCCGGGTCCGGGAGAGCTAACTATGGCTACACCTTC.

This clonotype was counted many times. This likely comes from a read error, as the CDR3 has no conserved phenylalanine or tryptophan at its end. V is TRBV5-6 and J is TRBJ1-2; no clear D gene. V lost 4 bases, J lost 8 bases, and 18 bases lay in between. This CDR3 spans 14 amino acids. Germline loops: CDR1 SGHDT, CDR2 YYEEEE. Here the CDR3 reads CASSNGRGALGYTL. CDR3 coding DNA: TGTGCCAGCAGCAACGGACGGGGAGCTCTAGGCTACACCTTA.

Notes on this clonotype: One end of the junction does not line up with germline, which may come from a read error. The CDR3 nucleotides are TGTGCCAACAGCTTAGGTGGGAATGAGCAGTTCTTC. This translates into CANSLGGNEQFF. The chain is built from TRBV7-6 and TRBJ2-1; D unresolved. Germline V gene sequence: CDR1 SGHVS, CDR2 FNYEAQ. The CDR3 consists of 12 residues.

This clonotype came up a few times. This chain uses TRBV9 with TRBJ2-3; D unresolved. The CDR3 length is 11 residues. V lost 5 bases and J lost 1, with 2 bases in between. Looked up from germline, CDR1 is SGDLS and CDR2 is YYNGEE. The CDR3 DNA reads TGTGCCAGCAGGGGCACAGATACGCAGTATTTT. Translating it yields CASRGTDTQYF.

This clonotype occurred many times. The genes are TRBV7-9 and TRBJ1-3, with D tentatively TRBD1 (5 bases). The germline gives CDR1 SEHNR, CDR2 FQNEAQ (reference sequence). The CDR3 spans 13 residues. V lost 5 bases to trimming and J lost 2 bases, with 7 bases between them. The CDR3 reads CASSPGPGNTIYF. CDR3 nucleotides: TGTGCCAGCAGCCCGGGACCTGGAAACACCATATATTTT. The full variable domain, rest sourced from reference TRBV7-9 and TRBJ1-3, is DTGVSQNPRHKITKRGQNVTFRCDPISEHNRLYWYRQTLGQGPEFLTYFQNEAQLEKSRLLSDRFSAERPKGSFSTLEIQRTEQGDSAMYLCASSPGPGNTIYFGEGSWLTVV.

This rearrangement joins TRBV15 to TRBJ2-1; 8 bases map to TRBD2. Germline V lookup: CDR1 LNHNV, CDR2 YYDKDF (reference sequence). Trimming took 3 bases from V and 4 from J; bases not matched to a gene: 8. The CDR3 has 16 residues. As DNA, the CDR3 is TGTGCCACCAGCAGGGATAGCGGGATAGGTTACAATGAGCAGTTCTTC. Translating gives CATSRDSGIGYNEQFF.

The sample holds many counts of this clonotype. CDR3 bases: TGTGCCAGCAGCTTTAGACTAGCCAAAAACATTCAGTACTTC. Translating gives CASSFRLAKNIQYF. The chain carries TRBV7-2 and TRBJ2-4, with D unresolved. Germline CDR1 is SGHTA and CDR2 is FQGNSA. The CDR3 contains 14 residues. V lost 3 bases and J 0 bases, leaving 6 bases between the germline ends.

V and J are TRBV7-9 and TRBJ2-1; D uncertain. Trimming took 4 bases from V and 5 from J, leaving 6 bases between them. Germline CDR1 and CDR2: SEHNR and FQNEAQ (reference sequence). The CDR3 consists of 12 residues. Here the CDR3 DNA reads TGTGCCAGCAGCTCTGTCAACAATGAGCAGTTCTTC. This gives the protein CASSSVNNEQFF.

The chain uses TRBV2 and TRBJ1-5; possible D gene TRBD1, 6 bases. The CDR3 is 16 residues long. V dropped 6 bases and J dropped 5 bases, with 20 bases sitting between them. The germline gives CDR1 SNHLY, CDR2 FYNNEI. The chain's CDR3 is CASRPEGGQGDQPQHF. CDR3 coding DNA: TGTGCCAGCAGACCAGAAGGGGGACAAGGTGATCAGCCCCAGCATTTT. Using reference TRBV2 and TRBJ1-5 for the parts outside the CDR3, the full variable domain is EPEVTQTPSHQVTQMGQEVILRCVPISNHLYFYWYRQILGQKVEFLVSFYNNEISEKSEIFDDQFSVERPDGSNFTLKIRSTKLEDSAMYFCASRPEGGQGDQPQHFGDGTRLSIL.

V and J are TRBV7-9 and TRBJ2-1; 8 bases match TRBD2. J gave up 2 bases and V 2 bases, and 5 bases lay outside the gene matches. There are 16 residues in the CDR3. Germline CDR1 is SEHNR and CDR2 is FQNEAQ (reference sequence). The CDR3 region is CASSLNLAGTYNEQFF. The CDR3, as DNA: TGTGCCAGCAGCTTAAACCTAGCGGGCACCTACAATGAGCAGTTCTTC.

This clonotype was seen many times. This chain links TRBV6-1 with TRBJ2-7; 7 bases fit TRBD2. The CDR3 contains 16 residues. Germline CDR1 is MNHNS and CDR2 is SASEGT. V was clipped by 0 bases and J by 7 bases; unmatched bases: 12. CDR3 loop: CASSEAFGGRLGEQYF. The CDR3 DNA reads TGTGCCAGCAGTGAAGCGTTCGGGGGGAGATTGGGTGAGCAGTACTTC.

This clonotype was observed many times. The V call is TRBV7-2, the J call TRBJ2-2; TRBD2 matches 10 bases. V was clipped by 6 bases and J by 5 bases; unmatched bases: 9. Germline-derived CDR1 and CDR2 are SGHTA and FQGNSA. The CDR3 has 16 amino acids. The CDR3: CASRSGLAVKTGELFF. CDR3 in DNA: TGTGCCAGCAGGAGTGGACTAGCGGTAAAGACCGGGGAGCTGTTTTTT.

This clonotype was observed many times. The V gene is TRBV7-2, the J gene TRBJ2-7, with D uncertain. Trimming shortened V by 5 bases and J by 0 bases, and 11 bases separated the two germline ends. The CDR3 runs to 14 residues. The germline CDR1 and CDR2 sequences are SGHTA and FQGNSA. DNA for the CDR3: TGTGCCAGCAGCCCCGACGAGTACTCCTACGAGCAGTACTTC. Translation: CASSPDEYSYEQYF.

In its sample, this clonotype was seen many times. The genes are TRBV7-2 and TRBJ2-7; 12 nucleotides match TRBD2. The CDR3 is 15 amino acids. V shed 0 bases, J shed 4 bases, and the junction held 1 base outside the gene matches. Germline CDR1 is SGHTA and CDR2 is FQGNSA. In DNA form, the CDR3 reads TGTGCCAGCAGCTTAGCGCTAGCGGGAGGGTACGAGCAGTACTTC. Its translation: CASSLALAGGYEQYF.

The table lists this clonotype with a few counts. The chain joins TRBV5-1 to TRBJ2-5, with 9 bases fitting TRBD1. Germline CDR1 reads SGHRS; CDR2 reads YFSETQ. With 4 bases clipped from V and 4 bases from J, the junction kept 5 bases outside the gene matches. CDR3 length: 14 amino acids. The CDR3 DNA follows: TGCGCCAGCAGCATACAGGGGGCTGGAGAGACCCAGTACTTC. Translation: CASSIQGAGETQYF. Together with reference TRBV5-1 and TRBJ2-5, the CDR3 gives the full variable domain: KAGVTQTPRYLIKTRGQQVTLSCSPISGHRSVSWYQQTPGQGLQFLFEYFSETQRNKGNFPGRFSGRQFSNSRSEMNVSTLELGDSALYLCASSIQGAGETQYFGPGTRLLVL.

The genes are TRBV28 and TRBJ2-1, with 8 bases lining up with TRBD2. The CDR3 spans 15 residues. V trimming: 5 bases; J trimming: 6 bases; junction bases outside the gene matches: 9. Germline loops: CDR1 MDHEN, CDR2 SYDVKM. Here the CDR3 DNA reads TGTGCCAGCAGTCCCACTAGCGGCCCCCTCAATGAGCAGTTCTTC. This translates into CASSPTSGPLNEQFF.

The V call is TRBV6-6, the J call TRBJ2-1; 12 nucleotides agree with TRBD2. V dropped 8 bases and J dropped 7; count of bases not matched to a gene: 12. CDR1 MNHNY and CDR2 SVGAGI come from the germline V gene (reference sequence). This CDR3 is built from 16 residues. The CDR3 is CASSLAGGSVENEQFF. CDR3 nucleotides: TGTGCCAGCTCCCTAGCGGGAGGGTCCGTTGAAAATGAGCAGTTCTTC.

This clonotype was seen more than once but under ten times. The chain combines TRBV2 with TRBJ1-4; D uncertain. Germline V gives CDR1 SNHLY, CDR2 FYNNEI. The CDR3 contains 17 residues. Trimming left V 8 bases short and J 8 bases short, with 27 bases between. In nucleotides, the CDR3 is TGTGCCAGCCTACGGGAATGGACCTCAACTGGAGGGGAAAAACTGTTTTTT. Translation: CASLREWTSTGGEKLFF.

The chain couples TRBV6-1 to TRBJ1-1, with TRBD1 matching over 8 bases. This CDR3 spans 15 amino acids. Germline CDR1 MNHNS, CDR2 SASEGT. Trimming removed 6 bases from V and 8 bases from J; junction bases left unmatched: 14. The CDR3 here is CASSHQTGVGNEAFF. The CDR3 DNA reads as TGTGCCAGCAGCCATCAGACAGGGGTTGGCAACGAAGCTTTCTTT.

This chain links TRBV2 with TRBJ2-7; D is perhaps TRBD1 (5 bases). V lost 5 bases and J lost 3, with 8 bases in between. This CDR3 has 12 residues. Germline CDR1 reads SNHLY; CDR2 reads FYNNEI. The CDR3 nucleotides are TGTGCCAGCAGTCAGGGTTACTACGAGCAGTACTTC. It codes for CASSQGYYEQYF. The whole variable domain, filled in from reference TRBV2 and TRBJ2-7, reads EPEVTQTPSHQVTQMGQEVILRCVPISNHLYFYWYRQILGQKVEFLVSFYNNEISEKSEIFDDQFSVERPDGSNFTLKIRSTKLEDSAMYFCASSQGYYEQYFGPGTRLTVT.

This clonotype was seen ten or more times. The chain has TRBV7-2 and TRBJ1-1; D remains ambiguous. Germline CDR1 is SGHTA and CDR2 is FQGNSA. The V gene lost 3 bases and the J gene lost 0 bases, with 11 bases spanning the gap. This CDR3 spans 15 amino acids. CDR3 in amino acids: CASSFGGSLNTEAFF. In nucleotides, the CDR3 is TGTGCCAGCAGCTTTGGTGGCAGTTTGAACACTGAAGCTTTCTTT.

Ten or more counts support this clonotype. The chain recombines TRBV10-2 with TRBJ2-5; TRBD1 matches at 9 bases. Germline V gene data show CDR1 as WSHSY and CDR2 as SAAADI. CDR3 length equals 13 residues. V gave up 6 bases and J gave up 5 bases; unmatched junction bases: 4. The CDR3 region has the DNA TGCGCCAGCAGGGGACAGGGATTGGAGACCCAGTACTTC. Its protein product is CASRGQGLETQYF.

This clonotype was detected only a few times. The chain links TRBV6-1 to TRBJ2-7; the D gene is possibly TRBD1 (5 bases). The length of the CDR3 is 11 residues. The germline V gene has CDR1 MNHNS and CDR2 SASEGT. V lost 11 bases, J lost 6 bases, and 14 bases lay in between. CDR3 amino acids: CAVTFGAEQYF. CDR3 sequence (DNA): TGTGCCGTGACCTTTGGGGCCGAGCAGTACTTC.

In this sample, this clonotype turned up many times. The germline gene is not matched at one end of the junction; a read error may be the cause. This chain uses TRBV28 with TRBJ2-7, with TRBD1 matching 7 bases. The CDR3 has 14 residues. Looked up from germline, CDR1 is MDHEN and CDR2 is SYDVKM. The CDR3 sequence is CASTLQGSSYEQYF. The CDR3 nucleotides are TGTGCCAGCACTTTACAGGGGAGCTCCTACGAGCAGTACTTC.

Many counts were recorded for this clonotype. This chain links TRBV5-1 with TRBJ2-7; 8 bases match TRBD1. The CDR3 runs 14 residues. J lost 4 bases, V lost 4 bases, and 7 bases had no gene match. Germline CDR1 and CDR2: SGHRS and YFSETQ. The CDR3 region has the DNA TGCGCCAGCAGCGTAAACCAGGGGGCTTACGAGCAGTACTTC. Protein sequence: CASSVNQGAYEQYF.

This clonotype was detected a few times. The rearrangement joins TRBV12-3 or TRBV12-4 to TRBJ2-3; 8 bases fit TRBD1. This CDR3 comprises 15 residues. Trimming at V came to 7 bases and at J to 4 bases, leaving 10 bases not matched to a gene. The CDR3 coding sequence is TGTGCCAGCACCCATGGACAGGGTCTTCCAGATACGCAGTATTTT. The encoded protein is CASTHGQGLPDTQYF.

The genes are TRBV7-2 and TRBJ1-2; D is unresolved. CDR1 is SGHTA and CDR2 is FQGNSA in the germline V gene. V was clipped by 3 bases and J by 8 bases, with 16 bases between them. This CDR3 is built from 14 residues. The CDR3, as DNA: TGTGCCAGCAGCTTCCCGGTCCGAGGGATAGGCTACACCTTC. This gives the protein CASSFPVRGIGYTF.

This chain joins TRBV9 and TRBJ2-1, with 8 bases that match TRBD2. The germline V gene has CDR1 SGDLS and CDR2 YYNGEE. This CDR3 spans 15 amino acids. Unmatched junction bases numbered 8, after V lost 4 bases and J lost 5 bases. The CDR3 spells CASSPQAGEDNEQFF. In nucleotides, the CDR3 is TGTGCCAGCAGCCCCCAAGCGGGGGAAGACAATGAGCAGTTCTTC.

As regards this clonotype: A read error is possible here, since a much larger clone lies one base away. This chain links TRBV27 with TRBJ1-1; TRBD1 aligns across 7 bases. Germline values: CDR1 MNHEY, CDR2 SMNVEV (reference sequence). This CDR3 contains 14 residues. Trimming at V came to 8 bases and at J to 6 bases, leaving 12 bases not matched to a gene. The CDR3 DNA follows: TGTGCCAGCTCATTCGTGGCAGGGGGATCTGAAGCTTTCTTT. Protein sequence: CASSFVAGGSEAFF.

This rearrangement joins TRBV7-8 to TRBJ2-5; 7 bases agree with TRBD1. The CDR3 runs 15 residues. V lost 0 bases and J lost 5; bases outside the gene matches: 6. Germline V gene data show CDR1 as SGHVS and CDR2 as FQNEAQ. CDR3 DNA: TGTGCCAGCAGCTTAGCAGACAGGGAGCACGAGACCCAGTACTTC. This codes for CASSLADREHETQYF.

V is TRBV20-1 and J is TRBJ2-7; the D gene is possibly TRBD2 (6 bases). Germline V gene sequence: CDR1 DFQATT, CDR2 SNEGSKA (reference sequence). Trimming removed 5 bases at V and 6 bases at J, with 20 bases between. The CDR3 is 14 amino acids. The CDR3 loop is CSAVSGGGGLEQYF. CDR3 sequence (DNA): TGCAGTGCTGTTAGCGGAGGAGGTGGGCTCGAGCAGTACTTC.